The 26 T cell receptor beta chains below were found in one sample sequenced in a study of CD8 T cells in ankylosing spondylitis (dated by TCRdb to 2016 to 2017). Library construction relied on 5' RACE. The data were produced on an Illumina HiSeq 2500. The public reads were reanalyzed by TCRdb: fastp trimming at Q25, MiXCR alignment, in-frame beta chains only. Records with the same CDR3 protein are collapsed into one entry carrying the most frequent genes and DNA. The sample table shows some 200,000 distinct CDR3 sequences, and 9.5% to 15% are seen once. The top ten hold 16% of the sample. The sample comprised blood, either unsorted or a sorted T cell fraction (not recorded which). The source of these receptors is a male donor with ankylosing spondylitis or in good health (not recorded which).

The sample holds a few counts of this clonotype. The rearrangement uses TRBV7-9 and TRBJ2-2; TRBD2 agrees at 9 bases. The CDR3 covers 16 residues. V trimming: 5 bases; J trimming: 3 bases; junction bases outside the gene matches: 7. Germline V gene data show CDR1 as SEHNR and CDR2 as FQNEAQ (reference sequence). The CDR3 bases are TGTGCCAGCAGCCAGAGGACTAGCGTCTACACCGGGGAGCTGTTTTTT. As protein: CASSQRTSVYTGELFF.

The chain employs TRBV27 and TRBJ2-3; 7 positions match TRBD1. There are 16 residues in the CDR3. V was pared by 4 bases and J by 0 bases, with 7 bases of the junction left unmatched. The germline gives CDR1 MNHEY, CDR2 SMNVEV (reference sequence). CDR3 DNA: TGTGCCAGCAGTTCGGAGACAGGGTCTAGCACAGATACGCAGTATTTT. Translating it yields CASSSETGSSTDTQYF.

The chain is built from TRBV25-1 and TRBJ2-1, with D unclear. Trimming cost V 2 bases and J 2 bases, with 4 bases left between them. CDR3 length: 13 amino acids. The germline CDR1 and CDR2 sequences are MGHDK and SYGVNS. The CDR3 is CASSELPYNEQFF. CDR3 DNA sequence: TGTGCCAGCAGTGAACTGCCCTACAATGAGCAGTTCTTC.

This clonotype was observed many times. This chain uses TRBV12-3 or TRBV12-4 with TRBJ2-4, with TRBD1 matching 8 bases. The length of the CDR3 is 13 residues. V shed 2 bases, J shed 9 bases, and the junction held 3 bases outside the gene matches. CDR3 sequence reads: CASSLQGAAIQYF. CDR3 DNA sequence: TGTGCCAGCAGTTTACAGGGGGCGGCCATTCAGTACTTC.

V usage is TRBV9 and J usage is TRBJ2-1; TRBD2 aligns across 8 bases. J lost 4 bases, V lost 3 bases, and 15 bases had no gene match. This CDR3 has 18 amino acids. CDR1 is SGDLS and CDR2 is YYNGEE in the germline V gene. CDR3: CASSGDPEPGGPYNEQFF. CDR3 nucleotides: TGTGCCAGCAGCGGGGACCCTGAACCGGGAGGGCCGTACAATGAGCAGTTCTTC. Based on the CDR3 plus reference TRBV9 and TRBJ2-1, the full variable domain is DSGVTQTPKHLITATGQRVTLRCSPRSGDLSVYWYQQSLDQGLQFLIQYYNGEERAKGNILERFSAQQFPDLHSELNLSSLELGDSALYFCASSGDPEPGGPYNEQFFGPGTRLTVL.

This clonotype was seen many times. The CDR3 here is CASSQAGQGLQETQYF. The DNA of the CDR3 is TGCGCCAGCAGCCAAGCAGGACAGGGCCTCCAAGAGACCCAGTACTTC. This chain connects TRBV4-1 to TRBJ2-5; 8 positions match TRBD1. The CDR3 length is 16 residues. V was pared by 1 base and J by 1 base, with 5 bases of the junction left unmatched. CDR1 and CDR2 from the germline V gene are MGHRA and YSYEKL.

The V and J genes are TRBV5-1 and TRBJ2-5, with 7 bases identical to TRBD2. The germline V gene encodes CDR1 SGHRS and CDR2 YFSETQ. CDR3 length equals 15 residues. Trimming cost V 2 bases and J 4 bases; bases outside gene matches: 8. The CDR3 DNA sequence: TGCGCCAGCAGCTTTACTTCTAGCGGTTTAGAGACCCAGTACTTC. Its translation is CASSFTSSGLETQYF.

This clonotype has more than one count but fewer than ten. The chain has TRBV15 and TRBJ1-1; perhaps TRBD1 as D (5 bases). The CDR3 totals 16 residues. The germline gives CDR1 LNHNV, CDR2 YYDKDF (reference sequence). Trimming removed 0 bases at V and 5 bases at J, with 16 bases between. The CDR3 DNA sequence: TGTGCCACCAGCAGAGATGCTGGGGGAGTTGGGACTGAAGCTTTCTTT. Residues: CATSRDAGGVGTEAFF.

This clonotype was counted at least ten times. The J gene is TRBJ2-7, the V gene TRBV10-3, with D possibly TRBD2 on 5 matching bases. Germline CDR1 is ENHRY and CDR2 is SYGVKD. The CDR3 contains 12 residues. Trimming took 7 bases from V and 2 from J, leaving 9 bases between them. CDR3 residues: CAIKSGTYEQYF. The DNA for the CDR3 is TGTGCCATCAAGAGCGGTACCTACGAGCAGTACTTC.

The chain carries TRBV14 and TRBJ2-1; 11 bases are shared with TRBD2. Germline V gene data show CDR1 as SGHDN and CDR2 as FVKESK. This CDR3 is 18 amino acids long. The J segment lost 3 bases and the V segment lost 0 bases, leaving 7 bases of the junction unmatched. CDR3 sequence reads: CASSQDRRLAGLYNEQFF. CDR3 bases: TGTGCCAGCAGCCAAGATAGGCGACTAGCGGGGCTCTACAATGAGCAGTTCTTC.

This clonotype was seen many times. The chain recombines TRBV10-3 with TRBJ2-7, with 8 bases lining up with TRBD1. The CDR3 has 15 residues. From germline, CDR1 is ENHRY and CDR2 SYGVKD. Trimming cost V 2 bases and J 5 bases; bases outside gene matches: 8. The CDR3, as DNA: TGTGCCATCAGTGAGCCCGGACAGGGAGTGGACGAGCAGTACTTC. Amino acids: CAISEPGQGVDEQYF.

This clonotype has a handful of counts. The V call is TRBV7-2, the J call TRBJ2-7; tentatively, D is TRBD2 (7 bases). Trimming removed 3 bases from V and 2 bases from J, with 17 bases in between. The CDR3 length is 16 residues. Germline assignment: CDR1 SGHTA and CDR2 FQGNSA. CDR3 nucleotides: TGTGCCAGCAGCTTGCTGTCGGGGGGCGCGCCCTACGAGCAGTACTTC. Its protein is CASSLLSGGAPYEQYF. The full variable domain, its missing parts supplied by reference TRBV7-2 and TRBJ2-7, is GAGVSQSPSNKVTEKGKDVELRCDPISGHTALYWYRQSLGQGLEFLIYFQGNSAPDKSGLPSDRFSAERTGGSVSTLTIQRTQQEDSAVYLCASSLLSGGAPYEQYFGPGTRLTVT.

This clonotype has a count of ten or more. The chain links TRBV7-9 to TRBJ2-7, with 10 nucleotides matching TRBD1. Germline CDR1 and CDR2: SEHNR and FQNEAQ (reference sequence). The trim removed 5 bases at V and 4 bases at J, leaving 5 bases unmatched. The CDR3 runs to 14 residues. The CDR3 bases are TGTGCCAGCAGCCCCTGGACAGGGGGATACGAGCAGTACTTC. Protein product: CASSPWTGGYEQYF.

This clonotype has more than one count but fewer than ten. V gene TRBV20-1 combines with J gene TRBJ2-1; D call uncertain. Trimming removed 6 bases at V and 6 bases at J, with 9 bases between. CDR1 and CDR2 (germline): DFQATT, SNEGSKA (reference sequence). This CDR3 is built from 11 residues. CDR3 bases: TGCAGTGCCGCCGACTTCAATGAGCAGTTCTTC. Protein: CSAADFNEQFF.

CDR3 loop: CASSLVSIPYEQYF. In DNA, the CDR3 is TGCGCCAGCAGCTTGGTTAGCATCCCCTACGAGCAGTACTTC. V and J are TRBV5-1 and TRBJ2-7; no clear D. This CDR3 region has 14 residues. V lost 0 bases and J lost 2, with 9 bases in between. Germline V gene lookup returns CDR1 SGHRS and CDR2 YFSETQ.

The rearrangement links TRBV7-6 to TRBJ2-7; D might be TRBD2 (5 bases). Trimming took off 5 bases at V and 3 bases at J, with 11 bases between the two ends. Germline lookup yields CDR1 SGHVS and CDR2 FNYEAQ. The CDR3 covers 13 residues. CDR3 sequence reads: CASSVGLGYEQYF. The CDR3 DNA follows: TGTGCCAGCAGCGTAGGACTCGGCTACGAGCAGTACTTC.

The chain has TRBV6-1 and TRBJ1-5, with TRBD1 matching over 7 bases. Germline lookup yields CDR1 MNHNS and CDR2 SASEGT. V dropped 5 bases and J dropped 1; count of bases not matched to a gene: 5. The CDR3 spans 15 residues. The CDR3 here is CASSTRDRSNQPQHF. In nucleotides, the CDR3 is TGTGCCAGCAGTACCCGGGACAGAAGCAATCAGCCCCAGCATTTT.

V is TRBV11-2 and J is TRBJ2-7; 14 nucleotides line up with TRBD2. The CDR3 is made up of 16 amino acids. The germline CDR1 and CDR2 sequences are SGHAT and FQNNGV. Trimming took 3 bases from V and 7 from J; bases not matched to a gene: 8. The CDR3 sequence: CASSFRLAGGPGEQYF. The CDR3 DNA follows: TGTGCCAGCAGCTTCCGACTAGCGGGAGGGCCGGGAGAGCAGTACTTC.

V is TRBV7-9 and J is TRBJ2-1; TRBD2 agrees at 13 bases. The CDR3 totals 16 residues. The germline V gene has CDR1 SEHNR and CDR2 FQNEAQ (reference sequence). The V and J ends lost 7 bases and 6 bases, in that order; junction bases with no gene match: 9. In DNA, the CDR3 is TGTGCCAGCACCATTCCACTAGCGGGGGGGGGCAATGAGCAGTTCTTC. Its translation: CASTIPLAGGGNEQFF.

This clonotype occurred many times. The chain carries TRBV12-3 or TRBV12-4 and TRBJ2-5; D could derive from TRBD1 or TRBD2 (7 bases each). V lost 5 bases to trimming and J lost 0 bases, with 16 bases between them. The CDR3 is made up of 16 amino acids. For the CDR3, the DNA is TGTGCCAGCAGTCTAAGGGGGCTAGCGGACCAAGAGACCCAGTACTTC. Translating gives CASSLRGLADQETQYF.

V gene TRBV13 combines with J gene TRBJ2-7; no clear D. The germline V and J ends were trimmed by 5 bases and 6 bases, with 14 bases remaining between them. CDR1 is PRHDT, CDR2 FYEKMQ, per germline (reference sequence). The CDR3 totals 13 residues. The CDR3 spells CASSRERSGEQYF. The CDR3 DNA reads TGTGCCAGCAGCCGCGAAAGGAGTGGCGAGCAGTACTTC.

This clonotype appeared many times. The J gene is TRBJ2-1, the V gene TRBV29-1, with 7 nucleotides matching TRBD2. CDR1 SQVTM and CDR2 ANQGSEA come from the germline V gene. With V trimmed by 7 bases and J by 8 bases, 11 bases remained unmatched. The CDR3 extends over 13 amino acids. This chain's CDR3 is CSAPRGGLDEQFF. In DNA, the CDR3 is TGCAGCGCCCCCCGGGGAGGGTTGGATGAGCAGTTCTTC.

In this sample, this clonotype turned up a few times. This chain uses TRBV29-1 with TRBJ1-3, with 7 bases identical to TRBD1. Unmatched junction bases numbered 7, after V lost 4 bases and J lost 4 bases. Per the germline V gene, CDR1 is SQVTM and CDR2 is ANQGSEA. CDR3 length: 14 residues. CDR3 bases: TGCAGCGTTGTGGACAGGTTACCGGGAAACACCATATATTTT. It encodes CSVVDRLPGNTIYF.

The V gene is TRBV19, the J gene TRBJ2-1, with 12 nucleotides matching TRBD2. The length of the CDR3 is 15 residues. V gave up 10 bases and J gave up 9 bases; unmatched junction bases: 13. Germline V gene lookup returns CDR1 LNHDA and CDR2 SQIVND (reference sequence). The CDR3 loop reads CATSYRLAGEVEQFF. CDR3 DNA sequence: TGTGCCACCTCGTACAGACTAGCGGGGGAGGTTGAGCAGTTCTTC.

The CDR3 reads CASSLPRAGETQYF. DNA of the CDR3: TGTGCCAGCAGCTTGCCGAGGGCGGGTGAGACCCAGTACTTC. The chain carries TRBV5-5 and TRBJ2-5; possible D gene TRBD2, 5 bases. The CDR3 sequence is 14 residues long. Germline CDR1 is SGHKS and CDR2 is YYEKEE (reference sequence). V was shortened by 1 base and J by 5 bases, with 12 bases between the two germline ends.

Only a few counts were recorded for this clonotype. The chain links TRBV29-1 to TRBJ2-1; D unresolved. The length of the CDR3 is 14 residues. With 3 bases removed from V and 0 bases from J, the gap between germline ends came to 9 bases. Germline assignment: CDR1 SQVTM and CDR2 ANQGSEA. CDR3 loop: CSVEDQSSYNEQFF. DNA of the CDR3: TGCAGCGTTGAGGACCAAAGCTCCTACAATGAGCAGTTCTTC.